This T cell receptor (beta chain) emerged from a study of T cell changes during pregnancy in multiple sclerosis. The table came from immunoSEQ multiplex PCR; TCRdb's copy has only in-frame clones and leaves some out. The table lists 40,000 or so clones, roughly 87% of them singletons. CDR1 is DFQATT, CDR2 SNEGSKA, per germline (reference sequence). V was pared by 6 bases and J by 6 bases, with 12 bases between. CDR3 length equals 11 residues. This sample comprised CD8+ T cells from peripheral blood mononuclear cells, obtained in the first trimester of pregnancy. V and J are TRBV20-1 and TRBJ2-7; a possible D gene is TRBD2 (6 bases). The sequence was collected from a female donor with multiple sclerosis, enrolled in a pregnancy study. The CDR3 loop is CSATEGGEQYF. The CDR3, as DNA: TGCAGTGCAACGGAGGGCGGCGAGCAGTACTTC.